A selection of T cell receptor beta chains follows, all from one sample in a study of blood T cell repertoires in COVID-19. Sequencing used immunoSEQ multiplex PCR; TCRdb keeps in-frame clones, though not all of them. This table has approximately 90,000 clones, around 88% appearing once. Sequencing was done on a sample of peripheral blood. The receptors originated from a man aged 55-75 years with acute or convalescent COVID-19. The conserved cysteine and the conserved F or W are not part of the CDR3 here. The order of the fields is V gene, J gene, CDR3 protein.

v_gene: TRBV3-1/TRBV3-2
j_gene: TRBJ2-5
CDR3aa: ASRKRRTQETQY

v_gene: TRBV20-1
j_gene: TRBJ1-2
CDR3aa: STTGNYGYT

v_gene: TRBV27
j_gene: TRBJ2-1
CDR3aa: ASSHLETSGRRNEQF

v_gene: TRBV5-6
j_gene: TRBJ2-5
CDR3aa: ASSFASFDLETQY

v_gene: TRBV20-1
j_gene: TRBJ2-7
CDR3aa: SASGQGGYEQY

v_gene: TRBV19
j_gene: TRBJ2-1
CDR3aa: ASSMGATTYNEQF

v_gene: TRBV29-1
j_gene: TRBJ1-1
CDR3aa: SVAGVDGTEAF

v_gene: TRBV19
j_gene: TRBJ1-1
CDR3aa: ASRRTGVVEAF

v_gene: TRBV3-1/TRBV3-2
j_gene: TRBJ1-1
CDR3aa: ASSRTENTEAF

v_gene: TRBV6-5
j_gene: TRBJ1-2
CDR3aa: ASSYYGTGGGYT

v_gene: TRBV18
j_gene: TRBJ1-4
CDR3aa: ASSPTGSEKLF

v_gene: TRBV20-1
j_gene: TRBJ1-4
CDR3aa: SASGEKLF

v_gene: TRBV10-3
j_gene: TRBJ2-1
CDR3aa: AISESAGGSLQKF

v_gene: TRBV11-3
j_gene: TRBJ2-3
CDR3aa: ASSPGQGVITDTQY

v_gene: TRBV5-1
j_gene: TRBJ1-5
CDR3aa: ASSWGDREGNQPQH

v_gene: TRBV15
j_gene: TRBJ2-5
CDR3aa: ATSTYREETQY

v_gene: TRBV5-4
j_gene: TRBJ2-2
CDR3aa: ASSPRTGRSTGELF

v_gene: TRBV5-1
j_gene: TRBJ2-7
CDR3aa: ASSQITSNHEQY

v_gene: TRBV27
j_gene: TRBJ1-5
CDR3aa: ASSQRNGDRAQPQH

v_gene: TRBV10-3
j_gene: TRBJ2-3
CDR3aa: AISPGDSTQY

v_gene: TRBV11-3
j_gene: TRBJ2-6
CDR3aa: ASSPTAGAGANVLT

v_gene: TRBV27
j_gene: TRBJ1-2
CDR3aa: ASSFRGGGYT

v_gene: TRBV6-5
j_gene: TRBJ2-1
CDR3aa: ASSPGQAYNEQF

v_gene: TRBV10-3
j_gene: TRBJ2-2
CDR3aa: AISDGTGGVSGELF

v_gene: TRBV29-1
j_gene: TRBJ1-3
CDR3aa: SARVADTIY

v_gene: TRBV11-2
j_gene: TRBJ1-2
CDR3aa: ASGTFRGKRGGYT

v_gene: TRBV18
j_gene: TRBJ1-1
CDR3aa: ASSPLRDQNTEAF

v_gene: TRBV4-1
j_gene: TRBJ1-3
CDR3aa: ASSQDGGDGLFWRNTIY

v_gene: TRBV9
j_gene: TRBJ1-5
CDR3aa: ASSVFPGSNQPQH

v_gene: TRBV2
j_gene: TRBJ2-5
CDR3aa: ASSFMRGGLETQY

v_gene: TRBV6-5
j_gene: TRBJ1-1
CDR3aa: ASSTRQGTEAF

v_gene: TRBV29-1
j_gene: TRBJ2-7
CDR3aa: SVKDRVSYEQY

v_gene: TRBV5-1
j_gene: TRBJ1-1
CDR3aa: ASSWGQGASEAF

v_gene: TRBV5-1
j_gene: TRBJ2-7
CDR3aa: ASSSRGTSEQY

v_gene: TRBV24-1
j_gene: TRBJ1-2
CDR3aa: ATSDPGQSGYT

v_gene: TRBV5-6
j_gene: TRBJ1-1
CDR3aa: ASSWEGDTEAF

v_gene: TRBV19
j_gene: TRBJ2-7
CDR3aa: ASSIAGGDYEQY

v_gene: TRBV24-1
j_gene: TRBJ2-7
CDR3aa: ATSSGGLQYEQY

v_gene: TRBV7-9
j_gene: TRBJ1-3
CDR3aa: ASSRRGSGGTGNTIY

v_gene: TRBV11-1
j_gene: TRBJ2-7
CDR3aa: ASSLFAGSGYEQY

v_gene: TRBV7-9
j_gene: TRBJ2-5
CDR3aa: ASSSDRAETQY

v_gene: TRBV25-1
j_gene: TRBJ1-2
CDR3aa: ASSDGASYGYT

v_gene: TRBV6-5
j_gene: TRBJ2-7
CDR3aa: ASSRTRDKIYEQY

v_gene: TRBV3-1/TRBV3-2
j_gene: TRBJ2-5
CDR3aa: ASSQGGARGGAQETQY

v_gene: TRBV3-1/TRBV3-2
j_gene: TRBJ2-7
CDR3aa: ASSQVFSGRSYEQY

v_gene: TRBV7-8
j_gene: TRBJ2-7
CDR3aa: ASSSRDGKEEQY

v_gene: TRBV5-1
j_gene: TRBJ1-1
CDR3aa: ASSLEGGVAEAF

v_gene: TRBV9
j_gene: TRBJ2-5
CDR3aa: ASSVGVAGVSQETQY

v_gene: TRBV5-1
j_gene: TRBJ2-5
CDR3aa: ASSSRLAGGSQETQY

v_gene: TRBV19
j_gene: TRBJ1-1
CDR3aa: ASSIGQDKNTEAF

v_gene: TRBV24-1
j_gene: TRBJ2-3
CDR3aa: ATSWTGGSSTDTQY

v_gene: TRBV18
j_gene: TRBJ1-2
CDR3aa: ASSPPGQFIGYT

v_gene: TRBV11-3
j_gene: TRBJ2-2
CDR3aa: ASSLTSGDGGELF

v_gene: TRBV6-6
j_gene: TRBJ2-7
CDR3aa: ASSLDRGSSYEQY

v_gene: TRBV29-1
j_gene: TRBJ1-2
CDR3aa: SVEAGTGLYGYT

v_gene: TRBV14
j_gene: TRBJ2-6
CDR3aa: ASSAILPSGANVLT

v_gene: TRBV27
j_gene: TRBJ1-4
CDR3aa: ASRLLSRAGSTNEKLF

v_gene: TRBV11-2
j_gene: TRBJ1-6
CDR3aa: ASSLVRGNSPLH